The rows below give T cell receptor beta chains drawn from one sample of a study of persistence of HIV-infected CD4 T cells. Assay used: immunoSEQ multiplex PCR; TCRdb lists only in-frame clones, some missing. The sample carries about 40,000 clones, around 80% recorded once. The antigens of these receptors remain unknown. The sequenced sample was CD4+ T cells sorted from PBMCs after roughly 17-hour stimulation, obtained from a patient who received antiretroviral therapy. The receptors come from an adult man with HIV who was CMV-seropositive. Each CDR3 is given with its conserved first and last residue. A D gene is named only where the DNA matches it firmly. Clone size is not always given. Where it is, it says once, few, many or a class for expanded clones.

clone size: .; D gene: .; V gene: TRBV2; J gene: TRBJ1-4; CDR3 DNA: TGTGCCAGCAGTGAATCGGCCCCCAGGGGAAGGAATGAAAAACTGTTTTTT; CDR3 protein: CASSESAPRGRNEKLFF
clone size: .; D gene: .; V gene: TRBV3-1/TRBV3-2; J gene: TRBJ1-3; CDR3 DNA: TGTGCCAGCAGCCAAGTGCCCGGTGGGCCTGGAAACACCATATATTTT; CDR3 protein: CASSQVPGGPGNTIYF
clone size: .; D gene: TRBD1; V gene: TRBV2; J gene: TRBJ2-2; CDR3 DNA: TGTGCCAGCAGGAGGCAGGGGGCAAGCACCGGGGAGCTGTTTTTT; CDR3 protein: CASRRQGASTGELFF
clone size: once; D gene: TRBD1; V gene: TRBV7-8; J gene: TRBJ2-1; CDR3 DNA: TGTGCCAGCAGCTTATCGGACAGGGCGAGTGAGCAGTTCTTC; CDR3 protein: CASSLSDRASEQFF
clone size: .; D gene: .; V gene: TRBV18; J gene: TRBJ2-7; CDR3 DNA: TGTGCCAGCTCACCAAACTACGAGCAGTACTTC; CDR3 protein: CASSPNYEQYF
clone size: .; D gene: .; V gene: TRBV7-9; J gene: TRBJ1-4; CDR3 DNA: TGTGCCAGCAGCGTTGGGAGAGGCTACGGGGAAAAACTGTTTTTT; CDR3 protein: CASSVGRGYGEKLFF
clone size: .; D gene: TRBD2; V gene: TRBV2; J gene: TRBJ2-1; CDR3 DNA: TGTGCCAGCATTACGGGGGGGGGCCGCAATGAGCAGTTCTTC; CDR3 protein: CASITGGGRNEQFF
clone size: .; D gene: .; V gene: TRBV7-9; J gene: TRBJ2-3; CDR3 DNA: TGTGCCAGCAGCTTTCCCCTCGCGGGCGAGCTTACCACAGATACGCAGTATTTT; CDR3 protein: CASSFPLAGELTTDTQYF
clone size: .; D gene: TRBD1; V gene: TRBV6-1; J gene: TRBJ1-4; CDR3 DNA: TGTGCCAGCAGTGGGACGGGACAGGGAGGAGAAAAACTGTTTTTT; CDR3 protein: CASSGTGQGGEKLFF
clone size: .; D gene: TRBD1; V gene: TRBV18; J gene: TRBJ1-6; CDR3 DNA: TGTGCCAGCTCATTGGACAGGAAAAATTCACCCCTCCACTTT; CDR3 protein: CASSLDRKNSPLHF
clone size: medium-sized; D gene: .; V gene: TRBV27; J gene: TRBJ1-2; CDR3 DNA: TGTGCCAGCAGTGCAAACGGGGGCTATGGCTACACCTTC; CDR3 protein: CASSANGGYGYTF
clone size: .; D gene: TRBD1; V gene: TRBV5-1; J gene: TRBJ1-2; CDR3 DNA: TGCGCCAGCAGCTTGGCGGCGACAGGGGAAGGCTATGGCTACACCTTC; CDR3 protein: CASSLAATGEGYGYTF
clone size: .; D gene: .; V gene: TRBV19; J gene: TRBJ2-2; CDR3 DNA: TGTGCCAGTAGTATAGTAAGGGGTCAAAGAGGAACCGGGGAGCTGTTTTTT; CDR3 protein: CASSIVRGQRGTGELFF
clone size: .; D gene: .; V gene: TRBV7-3; J gene: TRBJ2-3; CDR3 DNA: TGTGCCAGCAGCTCCGACAATCTCAGCACAGATACGCAGTATTTT; CDR3 protein: CASSSDNLSTDTQYF
clone size: once; D gene: .; V gene: TRBV5-1; J gene: TRBJ2-1; CDR3 DNA: TGCGCCAGCAGCCAGGGACACAATGAGCAGTTCTTC; CDR3 protein: CASSQGHNEQFF
clone size: .; D gene: .; V gene: TRBV18; J gene: TRBJ2-7; CDR3 DNA: TGTGCCAGCTCACCACCGACCCCTCTCGAGCAGTACTTC; CDR3 protein: CASSPPTPLEQYF
clone size: few; D gene: TRBD1; V gene: TRBV6-2/TRBV6-3; J gene: TRBJ1-1; CDR3 DNA: TGTGCCAGCAGTTCCCCGCGGACCAGGGGGAGTACTGAAGCTTTCTTT; CDR3 protein: CASSSPRTRGSTEAFF
clone size: .; D gene: TRBD1; V gene: TRBV5-6; J gene: TRBJ1-1; CDR3 DNA: TGTGCCAGCAGCTTTTTGAATGGTCCAGGGGGGAGATTGAACACTGAAGCTTTCTTT; CDR3 protein: CASSFLNGPGGRLNTEAFF
clone size: .; D gene: .; V gene: TRBV7-2; J gene: TRBJ1-6; CDR3 DNA: TGTGCCAGCAGCTTAAGATCAGTCTGGCAGAATTCACCCCTCCACTTT; CDR3 protein: CASSLRSVWQNSPLHF
clone size: .; D gene: TRBD1; V gene: TRBV6-6; J gene: TRBJ2-4; CDR3 DNA: TGTGCCAGCAGTCCCGCAAATTACCAGGGGGCAAATTACATTCAGTACTTC; CDR3 protein: CASSPANYQGANYIQYF
clone size: .; D gene: .; V gene: TRBV18; J gene: TRBJ1-2; CDR3 DNA: TGTGCCAGCTCACCACCGTTATCGCCAGGGGCGCAGGGCTACACCTTC; CDR3 protein: CASSPPLSPGAQGYTF
clone size: .; D gene: TRBD1; V gene: TRBV13; J gene: TRBJ2-7; CDR3 DNA: TGTGCCAGCAGCTTAAAATTTTCCGGGACAGGGGACTACGAGCAGTACTTC; CDR3 protein: CASSLKFSGTGDYEQYF
clone size: .; D gene: .; V gene: TRBV3-1/TRBV3-2; J gene: TRBJ2-2; CDR3 DNA: TGTGCCAGCAGCAACTCCGGAGGGGGGGCCACCGGGGAGCTGTTTTTT; CDR3 protein: CASSNSGGGATGELFF
clone size: .; D gene: .; V gene: TRBV9; J gene: TRBJ2-2; CDR3 DNA: TGTGCCAGCAGCCCTAGATTAACCGGGGAGCTGTTTTTT; CDR3 protein: CASSPRLTGELFF
clone size: .; D gene: .; V gene: TRBV12-5; J gene: TRBJ1-2; CDR3 DNA: TGTGCTAGTGGTTCCCCGGACGGTAACTATGGCTACACCTTC; CDR3 protein: CASGSPDGNYGYTF
clone size: .; D gene: .; V gene: TRBV5-6; J gene: TRBJ2-1; CDR3 DNA: TGTGCCAGCAGCTGGGCGGGGAACAACAATGAGCAGTTCTTC; CDR3 protein: CASSWAGNNNEQFF
clone size: .; D gene: TRBD1; V gene: TRBV19; J gene: TRBJ2-6; CDR3 DNA: TGTGCCAGTAGTATTAACAGGGGTCGCACTGGGGCCAACGTCCTGACTTTC; CDR3 protein: CASSINRGRTGANVLTF
clone size: .; D gene: .; V gene: TRBV9; J gene: TRBJ2-6; CDR3 DNA: TGTGCCAGCAGCCCCAGGGGACTTAGGACTGGGGCCAACGTCCTGACTTTC; CDR3 protein: CASSPRGLRTGANVLTF
clone size: .; D gene: TRBD1; V gene: TRBV6-5; J gene: TRBJ2-2; CDR3 DNA: TGTGCCAGCAGTCACGACAGGGCGAACACCGGGGAGCTGTTTTTT; CDR3 protein: CASSHDRANTGELFF
clone size: .; D gene: .; V gene: TRBV5-6; J gene: TRBJ1-5; CDR3 DNA: TGTGCCAGCAGCTTGGGCTGGAATCAGCCCCAGCATTTT; CDR3 protein: CASSLGWNQPQHF
clone size: .; D gene: TRBD2; V gene: TRBV2; J gene: TRBJ2-4; CDR3 DNA: TGTGCCAGCAGCAAAGTTAGCGGGGGAGCCAAAAACATTCAGTACTTC; CDR3 protein: CASSKVSGGAKNIQYF
clone size: .; D gene: .; V gene: TRBV18; J gene: TRBJ1-1; CDR3 DNA: TGTGCCAGCTCACTCTGGGGGGTAAACACTGAAGCTTTCTTT; CDR3 protein: CASSLWGVNTEAFF
clone size: .; D gene: TRBD2; V gene: TRBV5-1; J gene: TRBJ2-1; CDR3 DNA: TGCGCCAGCAGCCTCTCGGCTAGCGGGGTGGGTGAGCAGTTCTTC; CDR3 protein: CASSLSASGVGEQFF
clone size: .; D gene: .; V gene: TRBV19; J gene: TRBJ1-2; CDR3 DNA: TGTGCCACCAACCTACCTCGGGATGGCTACACCTTC; CDR3 protein: CATNLPRDGYTF
clone size: .; D gene: .; V gene: TRBV27; J gene: TRBJ1-5; CDR3 DNA: TGTGCCAGCAGTTTGTCAGGAGTCGGTACAGGGAGGAATCAGCCCCAGCATTTT; CDR3 protein: CASSLSGVGTGRNQPQHF
clone size: .; D gene: .; V gene: TRBV5-1; J gene: TRBJ1-2; CDR3 DNA: TGCGCCAGCAGCTTGGACAGCCTTAACTATGGCTACACCTTC; CDR3 protein: CASSLDSLNYGYTF
clone size: once; D gene: TRBD1; V gene: TRBV27; J gene: TRBJ2-7; CDR3 DNA: TGTGCCAGCAGTCGGACAGGGCCGACCTACGAGCAGTACTTC; CDR3 protein: CASSRTGPTYEQYF
clone size: .; D gene: .; V gene: TRBV20-1; J gene: TRBJ1-1; CDR3 DNA: TGCAGTGCTAGTCAGGGAATGAACACTGAAGCTTTCTTT; CDR3 protein: CSASQGMNTEAFF
clone size: .; D gene: TRBD1; V gene: TRBV6-5; J gene: TRBJ1-5; CDR3 DNA: TGTGCCAGCAGTTACTCGGGACAGGGCAATCAGCCCCAGCATTTT; CDR3 protein: CASSYSGQGNQPQHF
clone size: .; D gene: TRBD1; V gene: TRBV10-2; J gene: TRBJ1-3; CDR3 DNA: TGCGCCAGCAGTTCACAGGGGGCAGGAGGAAACACCATATATTTT; CDR3 protein: CASSSQGAGGNTIYF
clone size: .; D gene: .; V gene: TRBV6-2/TRBV6-3; J gene: TRBJ1-2; CDR3 DNA: TGTGCCAGCAGTTACTTTGGACTGAGTCAGGCCTTC; CDR3 protein: CASSYFGLSQAF
clone size: .; D gene: TRBD1; V gene: TRBV27; J gene: TRBJ2-7; CDR3 DNA: TGTGCCAGCAGTTTCCTACAGGGGAACTACGAGCAGTACTTC; CDR3 protein: CASSFLQGNYEQYF
clone size: few; D gene: TRBD2; V gene: TRBV24-1; J gene: TRBJ2-1; CDR3 DNA: TGTGCCACCAGTGACCCCTCACTAGCGGGGGGTTGGGAGCAGTTCTTC; CDR3 protein: CATSDPSLAGGWEQFF
clone size: .; D gene: .; V gene: TRBV5-1; J gene: TRBJ2-5; CDR3 DNA: TGCGCCAGCAGCCCCATCGGACGGAGCCAAGAGACCCAGTACTTC; CDR3 protein: CASSPIGRSQETQYF
clone size: .; D gene: .; V gene: TRBV5-1; J gene: TRBJ2-3; CDR3 DNA: TGCGCCAGCAGCGGAGGGCTAGCCACAGATACGCAGTATTTT; CDR3 protein: CASSGGLATDTQYF
clone size: .; D gene: TRBD2; V gene: TRBV9; J gene: TRBJ2-1; CDR3 DNA: TGTGCCAGCAGCCCGACCGGGAGGGGATCGGACAATGAGCAGTTCTTC; CDR3 protein: CASSPTGRGSDNEQFF
clone size: .; D gene: .; V gene: TRBV19; J gene: TRBJ2-1; CDR3 DNA: TGTGCCAGTACCCCCAGTAATCAGGGTAAGCAGGGTGAGCAGTTCTTC; CDR3 protein: CASTPSNQGKQGEQFF
clone size: .; D gene: .; V gene: TRBV19; J gene: TRBJ1-1; CDR3 DNA: TGTGCCAGTAGTTATAGAGAAGTCGACAGTAAGAACACTGAAGCTTTCTTT; CDR3 protein: CASSYREVDSKNTEAFF
clone size: .; D gene: TRBD1; V gene: TRBV6-5; J gene: TRBJ1-1; CDR3 DNA: TGTGCCAGCAGTTACCCGCGGACAGGGCCTAACACTGAAGCTTTCTTT; CDR3 protein: CASSYPRTGPNTEAFF
clone size: .; D gene: TRBD1; V gene: TRBV2; J gene: TRBJ2-2; CDR3 DNA: TGTGCCAGCCAAGGTCGACAGGGGTACACCGGGGAGCTGTTTTTT; CDR3 protein: CASQGRQGYTGELFF
clone size: .; D gene: .; V gene: TRBV10-3; J gene: TRBJ2-7; CDR3 DNA: TGTGCCATCCAGGGGTCTGGGTACGAGCAGTACTTC; CDR3 protein: CAIQGSGYEQYF
clone size: .; D gene: TRBD1; V gene: TRBV2; J gene: TRBJ1-5; CDR3 DNA: TGTGCCAGCAGATTGGGACAGGCAAATCAGCCCCAGCATTTT; CDR3 protein: CASRLGQANQPQHF
clone size: few; D gene: TRBD2; V gene: TRBV10-2; J gene: TRBJ2-3; CDR3 DNA: TGCGCCAGCAGTGGTGCTAGCGGGGGCCCCGTCGACACGCAGTATTTT; CDR3 protein: CASSGASGGPVDTQYF
clone size: .; D gene: .; V gene: TRBV10-1; J gene: TRBJ1-4; CDR3 DNA: TGCGCCAGCAGTGAGTCGGTGGCTGGTAATGAAAAACTGTTTTTT; CDR3 protein: CASSESVAGNEKLFF
clone size: .; D gene: .; V gene: TRBV6-5; J gene: TRBJ1-2; CDR3 DNA: TGTGCCAGCAGCGCGACTGCGAACTATGGCTACACCTTC; CDR3 protein: CASSATANYGYTF
clone size: .; D gene: .; V gene: TRBV14; J gene: TRBJ1-2; CDR3 DNA: TGTGCCAGCAGCCATGGGGGTGTCGACGGCTACACCTTC; CDR3 protein: CASSHGGVDGYTF
clone size: .; D gene: .; V gene: TRBV7-8; J gene: TRBJ2-7; CDR3 DNA: TGTGCCAGCAGCTTAGGGGTCCGTGGGGAGTACTTC; CDR3 protein: CASSLGVRGEYF
clone size: .; D gene: .; V gene: TRBV11-3; J gene: TRBJ2-3; CDR3 DNA: TGTGCCAGCAGCTTAGATACGAGAGGGGATACGCAGTATTTT; CDR3 protein: CASSLDTRGDTQYF
clone size: .; D gene: .; V gene: TRBV27; J gene: TRBJ1-3; CDR3 DNA: TGTGCCAGCAGTTACGGCGGGGGGCCTGACTCTGGAAACACCATATATTTT; CDR3 protein: CASSYGGGPDSGNTIYF
clone size: .; D gene: .; V gene: TRBV2; J gene: TRBJ1-4; CDR3 DNA: TGTGCCAGCAGTGAAAAGGGGATAGATGAAAAACTGTTTTTT; CDR3 protein: CASSEKGIDEKLFF